This T cell receptor beta chain stems from a study of blood T cells in healthy people across ages. Regarding this clonotype: Its cognate antigen is unknown.

Healthy Caucasian individuals from Russia aged about 6 to 90 were enrolled as donors. Study-wide findings and caveats: Conclusively comparing naive with antigen-experienced cells was impossible with unsorted PBMCs. The CMV status of each donor remained undetermined, and this could have confounded shifts in expanded clonotypes.

Per the germline V gene, CDR1 is SGHRS and CDR2 is YFSETQ. This CDR3 region has 14 residues. The V and J ends lost 2 bases and 11 bases respectively, with 19 bases between them. For the second PCR, which ran for about 6 to 12 cycles, a sample-barcoded 5' primer and a J-beta primer mix were used. Tagging of each cDNA molecule was performed by a template-switch adaptor with 12 random nucleotides. TCRdb itself ran the 5' RACE reads through MiXCR, one entry per CDR3 protein. Here the sample spans 1.5 million to 2 million distinct CDR3 sequences, 49% being singletons. Sequencing was performed on blood. The origin of this receptor is a woman between 40 and 55 years old in good health. The gene calls are TRBV5-1 and TRBJ2-5; D remains ambiguous. CDR3 sequence reads: CASSFSTPGNEQYF. DNA for the CDR3: TGCGCCAGCAGCTTCTCGACGCCTGGGAATGAGCAGTACTTC.